Below, 27 T cell receptor beta chains from the same sample are listed, as sequenced in a study of control samples from healthy donors and cancer patients. Method: immunoSEQ multiplex PCR; TCRdb's copy keeps in-frame clones and lacks some. The sample includes about 140,000 clones, approximately 91% of them seen just once. Sequencing was performed on blood. The receptors were gathered from a woman in her 30s in good health.

The genes are TRBV7-9 and TRBJ2-7; the D is unclear. The V end was cut by 4 bases, the J end by 0 bases, with 22 bases between. The CDR3 contains 18 residues. Germline CDR1 reads SEHNR; CDR2 reads FQNEAQ (reference sequence). This CDR3 is CASSSTMAGPQFSYEQYF. DNA for the CDR3: TGTGCCAGCAGCTCCACGATGGCAGGCCCACAGTTCTCCTACGAGCAGTACTTC.

The chain recombines TRBV6-5 with TRBJ2-7, with 7 nucleotides matching TRBD1. CDR3 length equals 14 residues. The V segment lost 0 bases and the J segment 4 bases; nucleotides outside the gene matches: 3. Germline V gene lookup returns CDR1 MNHEY and CDR2 SVGAGI. In nucleotides, the CDR3 is TGTGCCAGCAGTTACTCGGGCAGGGGGTACGAGCAGTACTTC. It translates to CASSYSGRGYEQYF.

In this sample, this clone turned up a few times. The chain employs TRBV29-1 and TRBJ2-3; TRBD2 might be the D (5 bases). V gave up 1 base and J gave up 0 bases, with 8 bases separating them. This CDR3 region has 14 residues. The germline gives CDR1 SQVTM, CDR2 ANQGSEA. The CDR3 DNA sequence: TGCAGCGTTGAAGGCGGGTATAGCACAGATACGCAGTATTTT. Protein sequence: CSVEGGYSTDTQYF.

The genes are TRBV9 and TRBJ2-1; 9 bases map to TRBD2. The ends lost 3 bases at V and 2 bases at J; junction bases unmatched: 9. This CDR3 is built from 17 residues. Germline CDR1 and CDR2: SGDLS and YYNGEE. The CDR3 sequence is CASSGALAGPAYNEQFF. As DNA, the CDR3 is TGTGCCAGCAGCGGGGCGCTAGCGGGGCCGGCCTACAATGAGCAGTTCTTC.

This clone turned up a few times. V is TRBV11-2 and J is TRBJ2-7, with 10 nucleotides matching TRBD2. V lost 6 bases and J lost 1; bases outside the gene matches: 6. CDR1 and CDR2 from the germline V gene are SGHAT and FQNNGV. CDR3 size: 15 residues. DNA for the CDR3: TGTGCCAGCAGAGTAGCGGGAGGATCTTCCTACGAGCAGTACTTC. Encoded protein: CASRVAGGSSYEQYF.

The V and J genes are TRBV28 and TRBJ1-4; 7 bases fit TRBD1. The CDR3 is 14 residues long. Germline CDR1 MDHEN, CDR2 SYDVKM. V was pared by 4 bases and J by 5 bases, with 4 bases of the junction left unmatched. CDR3 in DNA: TGTGCCAGCAGTTCGACAGGGTGGAATGAAAAACTGTTTTTT. Protein sequence: CASSSTGWNEKLFF.

DNA of the CDR3: TGTGCCAGCAGTCGACAGGGGGGGACCGGGGAGCTGTTTTTT. Translation: CASSRQGGTGELFF. This rearrangement joins TRBV25-1 to TRBJ2-2; 9 bases match TRBD1. Germline CDR1 reads MGHDK; CDR2 reads SYGVNS. V lost 5 bases, J lost 5 bases, and 3 bases stayed unmatched. The CDR3 length is 14 residues.

The CDR3 sequence is CAITTGSRVSNEQFF. Written as DNA, the CDR3 is TGTGCCATCACAACCGGGTCCCGAGTAAGCAATGAGCAGTTCTTC. The rearrangement uses TRBV2 and TRBJ2-1; no definite D call. The V and J ends lost 10 bases and 6 bases respectively, with 22 bases between them. CDR3 length: 15 amino acids. The germline gives CDR1 SNHLY, CDR2 FYNNEI.

V is TRBV5-6 and J is TRBJ1-3; perhaps TRBD1 as D (5 bases). The CDR3 runs 16 residues. Trimming pared 6 bases from V and 0 bases from J, leaving 16 bases between. Germline V gene lookup returns CDR1 SGHDT and CDR2 YYEEEE. CDR3 sequence: CASTGSGSYSGNTIYF. The DNA for the CDR3 is TGTGCCAGCACAGGGTCCGGCAGCTACTCTGGAAACACCATATATTTT.

This chain links TRBV9 with TRBJ2-1; either TRBD1 or TRBD2 may fit D (5 bases each). Trimming removed 0 bases from V and 3 bases from J, with 13 bases in between. CDR1 is SGDLS and CDR2 is YYNGEE in the germline V gene. This CDR3 has 16 residues. The CDR3 sequence: CASSVGGAGYYNEQFF. CDR3 nucleotides: TGTGCCAGCAGCGTAGGGGGAGCAGGGTACTACAATGAGCAGTTCTTC.

This sequence joins TRBV24-1 and TRBJ2-2; TRBD2 matches at 7 bases. Germline CDR1 reads KGHDR; CDR2 reads SFDVKD. This CDR3 spans 18 amino acids. V gave up 4 bases and J gave up 3 bases; unmatched junction bases: 13. The CDR3 loop reads CATSDPLAPRSHTGELFF. The CDR3 DNA reads as TGTGCCACCAGTGACCCACTAGCGCCCCGTTCCCACACCGGGGAGCTGTTTTTT.

The genes are TRBV19 and TRBJ2-7; D call uncertain. Trimming cost V 2 bases and J 0 bases, with 14 bases left between them. In germline, CDR1 is LNHDA, CDR2 SQIVND (reference sequence). CDR3 length: 16 amino acids. The CDR3 loop is CASSIFSGSGSYEQYF. The CDR3 region has the DNA TGTGCCAGTAGTATATTTTCGGGCAGTGGCTCCTACGAGCAGTACTTC. The full variable domain, rest sourced from reference TRBV19 and TRBJ2-7, is DGGITQSPKYLFRKEGQNVTLSCEQNLNHDAMYWYRQDPGQGLRLIYYSQIVNDFQKGDIAEGYSVSREKKESFPLTVTSAQKNPTAFYLCASSIFSGSGSYEQYFGPGTRLTVT.

V and J are TRBV28 and TRBJ2-7; 7 bases map to TRBD1. The germline V gene has CDR1 MDHEN and CDR2 SYDVKM. The CDR3 has 13 residues. With 3 bases clipped from V and 6 bases from J, the junction kept 5 bases outside the gene matches. The CDR3 sequence is CASSLTGTSEQYF. In DNA, the CDR3 is TGTGCCAGCAGTTTGACAGGGACGAGCGAGCAGTACTTC. The full variable domain, rest sourced from reference TRBV28 and TRBJ2-7, is DVKVTQSSRYLVKRTGEKVFLECVQDMDHENMFWYRQDPGLGLRLIYFSYDVKMKEKGDIPEGYSVSREKKERFSLILESASTNQTSMYLCASSLTGTSEQYFGPGTRLTVT.

The gene calls are TRBV7-9 and TRBJ2-2, with 8 bases aligning to TRBD1. Germline CDR1 and CDR2: SEHNR and FQNEAQ (reference sequence). V was clipped by 5 bases and J by 1 base; unmatched bases: 6. This CDR3 contains 16 residues. CDR3 residues: CASSRQGIQNTGELFF. Here the CDR3 DNA reads TGTGCCAGCAGCCGACAGGGGATACAGAACACCGGGGAGCTGTTTTTT.

This chain uses TRBV5-5 with TRBJ2-5, with 10 bases fitting TRBD1. V dropped 3 bases and J dropped 5; count of bases not matched to a gene: 13. CDR1 and CDR2 from the germline V gene are SGHKS and YYEKEE (reference sequence). The CDR3 runs 17 residues. CDR3 sequence (DNA): TGTGCCAGCAGCTACTACCGGGACAGGGGCCAAGGGGAGACCCAGTACTTC. Protein: CASSYYRDRGQGETQYF.

The rearrangement uses TRBV15 and TRBJ2-3; no definite D call. The ends were cut back, 1 base at V and 5 bases at J, with 10 bases in the middle. Per germline, CDR1 LNHNV and CDR2 YYDKDF (reference sequence). This CDR3 region has 14 residues. The DNA of the CDR3 is TGTGCCACCAGCAGAGTGGCCATCCAAGATACGCAGTATTTT. Encoded protein: CATSRVAIQDTQYF.

The chain recombines TRBV27 with TRBJ2-7; 12 bases align to TRBD2. Germline trimming cut 6 bases from V and 7 bases from J; bases unmatched to any gene: 7. The CDR3 runs to 14 residues. The germline gives CDR1 MNHEY, CDR2 SMNVEV (reference sequence). In DNA, the CDR3 is TGTGCCAGCAGCGGACTAGCGGGATCTAGAGAGCAGTACTTC. Translation: CASSGLAGSREQYF.

The chain is built from TRBV6-1 and TRBJ2-5, with D uncertain. Trimming took 2 bases from V and 6 from J, leaving 7 bases between them. CDR1 is MNHNS, CDR2 SASEGT, per germline. The CDR3 is made up of 12 amino acids. The CDR3, as DNA: TGTGCCAGCAGTGAATTTATCCAGACCCAGTACTTC. Amino acid sequence: CASSEFIQTQYF.

This rearrangement joins TRBV4-2 to TRBJ1-1; maybe TRBD1 (5 bases). Trimming cost V 1 base and J 4 bases, with 13 bases left between them. The CDR3 sequence is 15 residues long. Looked up from germline, CDR1 is LGHNA and CDR2 is YNFKEQ. CDR3 residues: CASSQVSQGITEAFF. CDR3 in DNA: TGTGCCAGCAGCCAAGTGTCCCAGGGAATCACTGAAGCTTTCTTT.

This chain uses TRBV10-3 with TRBJ2-2; 9 bases map to TRBD1. The CDR3 covers 15 residues. With V trimmed by 6 bases and J by 7 bases, 9 bases remained unmatched. Germline CDR1 and CDR2: ENHRY and SYGVKD. The CDR3 coding sequence is TGTGCCATCAGGGCCGGGACAGGGAGTAACGGGGAGCTGTTTTTT. This gives the protein CAIRAGTGSNGELFF.

The chain has TRBV7-8 and TRBJ1-4, with D maybe TRBD1 (5 bases). CDR1 and CDR2 (germline): SGHVS, FQNEAQ. V lost 2 bases and J lost 3, with 10 bases in between. CDR3 size: 15 residues. The CDR3 protein is CASSLQGLANEKLFF. CDR3 nucleotides: TGTGCCAGCAGCTTACAGGGACTGGCTAATGAAAAACTGTTTTTT.

In the case of this clone: The sample holds other DNA sequences that translate to the same CDR3. The chain is built from TRBV5-8 and TRBJ1-3; weak D call: TRBD1 (5 bases). The CDR3 loop spans 14 amino acids. Trimming removed 2 bases from V and 4 bases from J, with 10 bases in between. Per the germline V gene, CDR1 is SGHTS and CDR2 is YDEGEE. The CDR3: CASSFQGSGNTIYF. The CDR3 bases are TGTGCCAGCAGCTTCCAGGGCTCCGGAAACACCATATATTTT.

This clone was counted once. V usage is TRBV5-4 and J usage is TRBJ2-1; 7 nucleotides match TRBD1. Germline loops: CDR1 SGHNT, CDR2 YYREEE (reference sequence). Trimming removed 2 bases from V and 1 base from J; junction bases left unmatched: 3. The CDR3 has 15 residues. The CDR3 is CASSFQGESYNEQFF. The CDR3 DNA follows: TGTGCCAGCAGCTTCCAGGGGGAATCCTACAATGAGCAGTTCTTC.

The chain recombines TRBV19 with TRBJ1-1, with 8 bases aligning to TRBD1. The CDR3 is 14 amino acids. CDR1 LNHDA and CDR2 SQIVND come from the germline V gene (reference sequence). Losses at the gene ends were 5 bases for V and 4 bases for J; bases not matched to a gene: 6. As DNA, the CDR3 is TGTGCCAGTAGTGCTTATCAGGGGGCCACTGAAGCTTTCTTT. This translates into CASSAYQGATEAFF.

The rearrangement uses TRBV19 and TRBJ2-7; the D gene is possibly TRBD2 (6 bases). The ends were cut back, 4 bases at V and 7 bases at J, with 23 bases in the middle. Per the germline V gene, CDR1 is LNHDA and CDR2 is SQIVND (reference sequence). The CDR3 has 16 residues. In DNA, the CDR3 is TGTGCCAGTAGTAGCACTACTCTAGCGACTGGGCGTGAGCAGTACTTC. Protein: CASSSTTLATGREQYF.

Comment on this clone: Germline is not matched at one junction end, which may reflect a read error. Additional DNA sequences in this sample encode the identical CDR3. The chain uses TRBV2 and TRBJ2-5; no clear D. Per the germline V gene, CDR1 is SNHLY and CDR2 is FYNNEI. The CDR3 has 14 amino acids. The CDR3 DNA reads TGTGCCAGCAGCGAAGACACTCAGAAAGAGACCCAGTACTTC. This codes for CASSEDTQKETQYF.

The chain is built from TRBV12-3 or TRBV12-4 and TRBJ1-1, with D perhaps matching TRBD1 (5 bases). Between the trimmed V and J ends, which lost 6 bases and 1 base, there was a span of 6 bases. The CDR3 runs to 12 residues. The CDR3 DNA sequence: TGTGCCAGCAGGGGGCCGAACACTGAAGCTTTCTTT. This translates into CASRGPNTEAFF.